What follows are 32 T cell receptor beta chains derived from one specimen sequenced in a study of shared clonotypes between healthy human individuals. Here immunoSEQ multiplex PCR was the method, and the copy in TCRdb shows in-frame clones only, minus some. The table includes roughly 2.2 million clones, less than 95% detected once. Sequenced input: naive CD4+ T cells from PBMCs. Subset described: CD45RA+ positively selected. These receptors all stem from a man aged 18 to 30 in good health. Some clones in this sample may be carry-over from other donors' samples.

J is TRBJ2-7 and V is TRBV18, with unresolved D. The V end lost 5 bases, the J end lost 6 bases, and 8 bases lay between the germline ends. Per germline, CDR1 KGHSH and CDR2 LQKENI. This CDR3 spans 11 amino acids. CDR3 in amino acids: CASSSSIEQYF. The CDR3 nucleotides are TGTGCCAGCTCAAGCTCAATCGAGCAGTACTTC.

The chain links TRBV28 to TRBJ2-5, with D perhaps TRBD2 (5 bases). This CDR3 is built from 11 residues. V lost 7 bases, J lost 13 bases, and 16 bases lay in between. Germline V gene data show CDR1 as MDHEN and CDR2 as SYDVKM. The CDR3 is CASNNEDSLYF. CDR3 sequence (DNA): TGTGCCAGCAACAATGAGGACTCCCTGTACTTC.

This clone has just one count. The chain has TRBV15 and TRBJ2-7, with TRBD2 identical over 7 bases. V shed 0 bases, J shed 0 bases, and the junction held 2 bases outside the gene matches. Germline V gives CDR1 LNHNV, CDR2 YYDKDF (reference sequence). CDR3 size: 15 residues. This CDR3 is CATSREAGYSYEQYF. The CDR3, as DNA: TGTGCCACCAGCAGAGAAGCGGGGTACTCCTACGAGCAGTACTTC.

The V and J genes are TRBV5-8 and TRBJ2-1; TRBD1 matches at 7 bases. Germline CDR1 reads SGHTS; CDR2 reads YDEGEE. The CDR3 contains 15 residues. The V segment lost 5 bases and the J segment 2 bases; nucleotides outside the gene matches: 7. The chain's CDR3 is CASSPRQGTYNEQFF. CDR3 nucleotide sequence: TGTGCCAGCAGTCCTAGACAGGGAACCTACAATGAGCAGTTCTTC.

This clone was recorded once. This chain connects TRBV18 to TRBJ2-5; maybe TRBD2 (6 bases). V lost 5 bases and J lost 2, with 9 bases in between. From germline, CDR1 is KGHSH and CDR2 LQKENI. The CDR3 has 13 residues. DNA for the CDR3: TGTGCCAGCTCATCTGGGAGGCAAGAGACCCAGTACTTC. Translating it yields CASSSGRQETQYF.

This chain connects TRBV16 to TRBJ2-7, with a tentative D call TRBD1 (6 bases). Trimming stripped 1 base from V and 2 bases from J, with 9 bases between. The CDR3 totals 14 residues. The germline gives CDR1 KGHSY, CDR2 FQNENV. CDR3 sequence (DNA): TGTGCCAGCAGCCAATGGTCAGGGGCCTACGAGCAGTACTTC. This codes for CASSQWSGAYEQYF.

The chain has TRBV7-3 and TRBJ2-7; D not certain. Germline V gene data show CDR1 as SGHTA and CDR2 as FQGTGA. This CDR3 is 14 amino acids long. V was clipped by 3 bases and J by 5 bases, with 14 bases between them. The CDR3 nucleotides are TGTGCCAGCAGCTTTTCTACGGTTAGCCACGAGCAGTACTTC. This gives the protein CASSFSTVSHEQYF.

In the case of this clone: Other nucleotide sequences from this sample produce the same CDR3. This chain joins TRBV5-4 and TRBJ2-7; D is unclear. Per the germline V gene, CDR1 is SGHNT and CDR2 is YYREEE (reference sequence). Trimming stripped 0 bases from V and 0 bases from J, with 7 bases between. This CDR3 is 14 amino acids long. The CDR3 reads CASSLGGSSYEQYF. CDR3 coding DNA: TGTGCCAGCAGCTTGGGCGGAAGCTCCTACGAGCAGTACTTC.

V usage is TRBV19 and J usage is TRBJ1-1, with a possible D match to TRBD1 (6 bases). Trimming pared 5 bases from V and 11 bases from J, leaving 18 bases between. The CDR3 extends over 13 amino acids. Germline lookup yields CDR1 LNHDA and CDR2 SQIVND (reference sequence). CDR3 loop: CASSLTGGNWAFF. CDR3 DNA sequence: TGTGCCAGTAGTTTGACAGGCGGAAACTGGGCTTTCTTT.

CDR3 residues: CASSLGLAGVNEQYF. Here the CDR3 DNA reads TGCGCCAGCAGCTTGGGGCTAGCGGGAGTCAACGAGCAGTACTTC. The chain carries TRBV5-1 and TRBJ2-7, with 10 bases lining up with TRBD2. The length of the CDR3 is 15 residues. Germline CDR1 is SGHRS and CDR2 is YFSETQ. Trimming cost V 0 bases and J 5 bases; bases outside gene matches: 5.

The genes are TRBV5-6 and TRBJ2-5, with 10 bases matching TRBD2. This CDR3 is built from 15 residues. CDR1 SGHDT and CDR2 YYEEEE come from the germline V gene. Losses at the gene ends were 2 bases for V and 4 bases for J; bases not matched to a gene: 5. CDR3 region: CASSFTAGGRETQYF. In nucleotides, the CDR3 is TGTGCCAGCAGCTTTACAGCGGGAGGGCGAGAGACCCAGTACTTC.

The chain employs TRBV6-6 and TRBJ1-5; the D gene is possibly TRBD1 (5 bases). Germline V gene lookup returns CDR1 MNHNY and CDR2 SVGAGI (reference sequence). The CDR3 covers 15 residues. With 5 bases removed from V and 0 bases from J, the gap between germline ends came to 11 bases. The CDR3 bases are TGTGCCAGCAGTATAACAGGAATTAGCAATCAGCCCCAGCATTTT. Translating gives CASSITGISNQPQHF.

The genes are TRBV27 and TRBJ1-1; no definite D call. V lost 1 base and J 0 bases, leaving 15 bases between the germline ends. Germline CDR1 MNHEY, CDR2 SMNVEV (reference sequence). The CDR3 has 17 amino acids. The CDR3 nucleotides read TGTGCCAGCAGTTTATATGGGAGAATTTACATGAACACTGAAGCTTTCTTT. This codes for CASSLYGRIYMNTEAFF.

The rearrangement joins TRBV28 to TRBJ2-7; 7 bases line up with TRBD1. The CDR3 runs to 13 residues. The germline V gene encodes CDR1 MDHEN and CDR2 SYDVKM. The J segment lost 4 bases and the V segment lost 4 bases, leaving 4 bases of the junction unmatched. CDR3 sequence (DNA): TGTGCCAGCAGTTCACGGGACAGTTACGAGCAGTACTTC. It translates to CASSSRDSYEQYF. Drawing the rest from reference TRBV28 and TRBJ2-7, the complete variable domain is DVKVTQSSRYLVKRTGEKVFLECVQDMDHENMFWYRQDPGLGLRLIYFSYDVKMKEKGDIPEGYSVSREKKERFSLILESASTNQTSMYLCASSSRDSYEQYFGPGTRLTVT.

CDR3 nucleotides: TGCAGCGCAAACAGGGAGGGCTATGGCTACACCTTC. Amino acid sequence: CSANREGYGYTF. The J gene is TRBJ1-2, the V gene TRBV29-1, with D possibly matching TRBD1 (6 bases). V was pared by 7 bases and J by 4 bases, with 13 bases between. This CDR3 contains 12 residues. Germline assignment: CDR1 SQVTM and CDR2 ANQGSEA.

V usage is TRBV5-4 and J usage is TRBJ2-1; 7 bases are a match to TRBD2. The CDR3 has 15 amino acids. Trimming at V came to 3 bases and at J to 7 bases, leaving 10 bases not matched to a gene. The germline CDR1 and CDR2 sequences are SGHNT and YYREEE (reference sequence). The CDR3 loop reads CASSSGGISGNEQFF. The CDR3 DNA reads as TGTGCCAGCAGCTCAGGCGGAATTAGCGGGAATGAGCAGTTCTTC.

The chain employs TRBV18 and TRBJ1-2; D is possibly TRBD1 (6 bases). The germline V gene encodes CDR1 KGHSH and CDR2 LQKENI. V gave up 4 bases and J gave up 4 bases, with 10 bases separating them. This CDR3 is 13 amino acids long. CDR3 protein: CASSQQDSYGYTF. DNA of the CDR3: TGTGCCAGCTCACAACAGGACAGCTATGGCTACACCTTC.

This clone was seen once. Other DNA sequences in this specimen translate into the identical CDR3. The gene calls are TRBV20-1 and TRBJ2-1; D remains unclear. The CDR3 is made up of 11 amino acids. Germline V lookup: CDR1 DFQATT, CDR2 SNEGSKA (reference sequence). Between the trimmed V and J ends, which lost 6 bases and 5 bases, there was a span of 8 bases. The CDR3 protein is CSATPHNEQFF. The CDR3 nucleotides read TGCAGTGCCACACCTCACAATGAGCAGTTCTTC.

The chain uses TRBV29-1 and TRBJ1-2, with 9 bases fitting TRBD1. The ends lost 4 bases at V and 4 bases at J; junction bases unmatched: 4. The CDR3 extends over 13 amino acids. Per germline, CDR1 SQVTM and CDR2 ANQGSEA. CDR3 sequence reads: CSVGTGVSYGYTF. The CDR3 nucleotides are TGCAGCGTTGGGACAGGGGTTTCCTATGGCTACACCTTC. The whole variable domain, remainder taken from reference TRBV29-1 and TRBJ1-2, is SAVISQKPSRDICQRGTSLTIQCQVDSQVTMMFWYRQQPGQSLTLIATANQGSEATYESGFVIDKFPISRPNLTFSTLTVSNMSPEDSSIYLCSVGTGVSYGYTFGSGTRLTVV.

This clone is a singleton in its sample. The gene calls are TRBV5-1 and TRBJ2-1; D gene unclear. The CDR3 has 14 residues. With 3 bases removed from V and 3 bases from J, the gap between germline ends came to 10 bases. The germline V gene has CDR1 SGHRS and CDR2 YFSETQ. As DNA, the CDR3 is TGCGCCAGCAGCTCCTCCCTAGACTACAATGAGCAGTTCTTC. It yields the protein CASSSSLDYNEQFF.

The V gene is TRBV10-1, the J gene TRBJ1-2; 8 bases line up with TRBD1. The ends lost 2 bases at V and 5 bases at J; junction bases unmatched: 4. From germline, CDR1 is WNHNN and CDR2 SYGVQD (reference sequence). CDR3 size: 14 residues. CDR3 region: CASSEERQGYGYTF. The CDR3 DNA reads as TGCGCCAGCAGTGAGGAGAGACAGGGGTATGGCTACACCTTC.

On this clone: The same CDR3 also results from other DNA sequences found in this sample. The V gene is TRBV5-1, the J gene TRBJ2-5; D uncertain. The germline V and J ends were trimmed by 2 bases and 5 bases, with 10 bases remaining between them. Germline V gene sequence: CDR1 SGHRS, CDR2 YFSETQ. The CDR3 is 13 residues long. CDR3: CASSLAGSETQYF. CDR3 coding DNA: TGCGCCAGCAGCTTAGCAGGTTCGGAGACCCAGTACTTC.

The gene calls are TRBV5-1 and TRBJ2-3; TRBD2 agrees at 11 bases. Germline CDR1 and CDR2: SGHRS and YFSETQ. V lost 0 bases and J lost 6; bases outside the gene matches: 3. The CDR3 is made up of 15 amino acids. The DNA of the CDR3 is TGCGCCAGCAGCTTGGGACTAGCGGGACGGGATACGCAGTATTTT. This codes for CASSLGLAGRDTQYF.

The chain is built from TRBV27 and TRBJ2-2; 11 nucleotides agree with TRBD2. CDR1 and CDR2 from the germline V gene are MNHEY and SMNVEV (reference sequence). Trimming took 4 bases from V and 7 from J; bases not matched to a gene: 11. The length of the CDR3 is 17 residues. CDR3 sequence: CASSSPRGSGRDGELFF. The CDR3 region has the DNA TGTGCCAGCAGTTCCCCTCGGGGTAGCGGGAGGGACGGGGAGCTGTTTTTT.

This chain connects TRBV27 to TRBJ1-2; 7 bases are shared with TRBD1. V lost 6 bases and J lost 3; bases outside the gene matches: 7. CDR1 is MNHEY and CDR2 is SMNVEV in the germline V gene (reference sequence). CDR3 size: 14 residues. CDR3 sequence (DNA): TGTGCCAGCAGAAGCCGACAGGGTTACTATGGCTACACCTTC. Protein sequence: CASRSRQGYYGYTF.

This chain uses TRBV28 with TRBJ1-5; D is unclear. Trimming took 1 base from V and 4 from J, leaving 11 bases between them. This CDR3 has 15 amino acids. Per the germline V gene, CDR1 is MDHEN and CDR2 is SYDVKM. In DNA form, the CDR3 reads TGTGCCAGCAGTTTATATGCGCGGGGAAATCAGCCCCAGCATTTT. Protein: CASSLYARGNQPQHF.

V usage is TRBV29-1 and J usage is TRBJ1-2; D gene ambiguous. The CDR3 spans 12 residues. Per germline, CDR1 SQVTM and CDR2 ANQGSEA. The V end lost 6 bases, the J end lost 6 bases, and 14 bases lay between the germline ends. In nucleotides, the CDR3 is TGCAGCGTGGGGTCGGAGGGTAATGGCTACACCTTC. It yields the protein CSVGSEGNGYTF.

A note on this clone: Other DNA sequences within the sample encode an identical CDR3. The genes are TRBV12-5 and TRBJ2-3, with TRBD2 matching over 12 bases. The CDR3 length is 16 residues. After removal of 1 base from V and 6 bases from J, the junction contained 5 bases not matched to a gene. Germline V gene data show CDR1 as LGHNT and CDR2 as FRNRAP. The CDR3 region is CASGLGLAGGTDTQYF. CDR3 nucleotides: TGTGCTAGTGGTTTGGGCCTAGCGGGAGGGACCGATACGCAGTATTTT. The full variable domain, rest sourced from reference TRBV12-5 and TRBJ2-3, is DARVTQTPRHKVTEMGQEVTMRCQPILGHNTVFWYRQTMMQGLELLAYFRNRAPLDDSGMPKDRFSAEMPDATLATLKIQPSEPRDSAVYFCASGLGLAGGTDTQYFGPGTRLTVL.

This clone was detected only once. V usage is TRBV9 and J usage is TRBJ2-2, with D unresolved. The CDR3 is 12 residues long. V was cut by 0 bases and J by 7 bases, with 4 bases left in between. Germline V gene data show CDR1 as SGDLS and CDR2 as YYNGEE. CDR3 amino acids: CASSVEDGELFF. The DNA of the CDR3 is TGTGCCAGCAGCGTAGAGGACGGGGAGCTGTTTTTT.

The genes are TRBV28 and TRBJ1-2; D gene ambiguous. Germline assignment: CDR1 MDHEN and CDR2 SYDVKM. The length of the CDR3 is 14 residues. The V and J ends lost 5 bases and 0 bases respectively, with 10 bases between them. The CDR3 nucleotides are TGTGCCAGCAGTCCGCCAGATTCTAACTATGGCTACACCTTC. Translating it yields CASSPPDSNYGYTF.

At least ten counts were recorded for this clone. The chain links TRBV5-1 to TRBJ2-3; 8 bases match TRBD2. Trimming at V came to 0 bases and at J to 4 bases, leaving 7 bases not matched to a gene. The CDR3 has 16 amino acids. Germline V lookup: CDR1 SGHRS, CDR2 YFSETQ. CDR3 protein: CASSLGGREGSDTQYF. CDR3 nucleotide sequence: TGCGCCAGCAGCTTGGGGGGCCGGGAGGGTTCAGATACGCAGTATTTT.

A single count supports this clone. The chain combines TRBV28 with TRBJ1-6, with D unclear. Trimming removed 7 bases at V and 7 bases at J, with 11 bases between. CDR1 is MDHEN and CDR2 is SYDVKM in the germline V gene. CDR3 size: 13 residues. The CDR3 sequence: CASMRAENSPLHF. The CDR3 region has the DNA TGTGCCAGCATGAGGGCAGAGAATTCACCCCTCCACTTT.